A single sample gave rise to the 19 T cell receptor beta chains below, sequenced in a study of blood T cell repertoires in COVID-19. Method: immunoSEQ multiplex PCR; TCRdb's copy keeps in-frame clones and lacks some. The repertoire has under 75,000 clones, almost 95% of them found once; the top ten carry 4.6%. Specimen: peripheral blood. These receptors originate from a man aged 45-60 years with active COVID-19.

The rearrangement joins TRBV27 to TRBJ1-1, with TRBD1 identical over 9 bases. The V segment lost 4 bases and the J segment 6 bases; nucleotides outside the gene matches: 6. Per germline, CDR1 MNHEY and CDR2 SMNVEV (reference sequence). CDR3 length equals 14 residues. The CDR3 DNA reads as TGTGCCAGCAGTTCTTTTGGGACAGGGCCTGAAGCTTTCTTT. It translates to CASSSFGTGPEAFF.

This sequence joins TRBV19 and TRBJ1-1; D is unclear. CDR3 size: 17 residues. CDR1 and CDR2 (germline): LNHDA, SQIVND (reference sequence). Trimming took 5 bases from V and 6 from J, leaving 25 bases between them. Here the CDR3 DNA reads TGTGCCAGTAGTCGTATGCCTTCGGACGGGATCGGGGCTGAAGCTTTCTTT. Its translation: CASSRMPSDGIGAEAFF.

The rearrangement joins TRBV6-5 to TRBJ1-4; 10 bases map to TRBD1. Germline CDR1 is MNHEY and CDR2 is SVGAGI. V trimming: 6 bases; J trimming: 7 bases; junction bases outside the gene matches: 8. This CDR3 region has 15 residues. The DNA of the CDR3 is TGTGCCAGCAGGGATCCTAGGACAGGGGGTGAAAAACTGTTTTTT. Translation gives CASRDPRTGGEKLFF.

The gene calls are TRBV7-9 and TRBJ1-3; a possible D gene is TRBD1 (6 bases). V shed 4 bases and J shed 1 base, with 14 bases lying between them. This CDR3 has 16 amino acids. In germline, CDR1 is SEHNR, CDR2 FQNEAQ (reference sequence). CDR3 in DNA: TGTGCCAGCAGCTCGACCCTCACAGGGTCTGGAAACACCATATATTTT. This codes for CASSSTLTGSGNTIYF.

CDR3: CASRGSTDTQYF. In nucleotides, the CDR3 is TGTGCCAGTAGGGGTTCCACAGATACGCAGTATTTT. This chain connects TRBV6-6 to TRBJ2-3; perhaps TRBD1 as D (5 bases). The CDR3 length is 12 residues. Trimming cost V 9 bases and J 2 bases, with 9 bases left between them. Per germline, CDR1 MNHNY and CDR2 SVGAGI (reference sequence).

The chain combines TRBV21-1 with TRBJ1-4; no DNA check was done on the table's D call, TRBD1. TRBV21-1 counts as a pseudogene. The CDR3 loop spans 16 amino acids. DNA of the CDR3: TGTGCCAGCAGCTTAACACCGGGACAGGGTAATGAAAAACTGTTTTTT. It specifies CASSLTPGQGNEKLFF.

This chain connects TRBV6-5 to TRBJ2-4, with unresolved D. The CDR3 has 16 amino acids. V dropped 2 bases and J dropped 2 bases, with 13 bases sitting between them. Germline V CDR1 and CDR2: MNHEY, SVGAGI. This CDR3 reads CASSYASNVPKNIQYF. CDR3 coding DNA: TGTGCCAGCAGTTACGCGTCCAACGTCCCCAAAAACATTCAGTACTTC.

This chain links TRBV2 with TRBJ1-2; 9 positions agree with TRBD1. The V and J ends lost 3 bases and 1 base, in that order; junction bases with no gene match: 9. Germline assignment: CDR1 SNHLY and CDR2 FYNNEI. CDR3 length: 17 residues. The CDR3 region has the DNA TGTGCCAGCAGTGACTGGGGGTTGACAGGGGGTAACTATGGCTACACCTTC. Protein product: CASSDWGLTGGNYGYTF.

The V call is TRBV9, the J call TRBJ2-7, with 8 bases that match TRBD1. Trimming took 4 bases from V and 7 from J; bases not matched to a gene: 13. This CDR3 is built from 15 residues. Germline V gene lookup returns CDR1 SGDLS and CDR2 YYNGEE. The CDR3 nucleotides read TGTGCCAGCAGCCCGCGGGACAGGAAATCTTCTGAGCAGTACTTC. Its translation: CASSPRDRKSSEQYF.

The chain couples TRBV7-2 to TRBJ2-7, with 10 bases aligning to TRBD1. The J segment lost 3 bases and the V segment lost 1 base, leaving 3 bases of the junction unmatched. The CDR3 loop spans 15 amino acids. In germline, CDR1 is SGHTA, CDR2 FQGNSA. The CDR3 region is CASSLEDRGDYEQYF. CDR3 DNA sequence: TGTGCCAGCAGCTTAGAGGACAGGGGGGACTACGAGCAGTACTTC. Combining the CDR3 with reference TRBV7-2 and TRBJ2-7 gives the whole variable domain GAGVSQSPSNKVTEKGKDVELRCDPISGHTALYWYRQSLGQGLEFLIYFQGNSAPDKSGLPSDRFSAERTGGSVSTLTIQRTQQEDSAVYLCASSLEDRGDYEQYFGPGTRLTVT.

This chain connects TRBV6-5 to TRBJ1-1; 8 nucleotides match TRBD1. The CDR3 totals 13 residues. Trimming at V came to 6 bases and at J to 4 bases, leaving 4 bases not matched to a gene. The V gene's germline CDR1 is MNHEY and CDR2 SVGAGI. The CDR3 DNA follows: TGTGCCAGCAGCTACAGGGGGGGCACTGAAGCTTTCTTT. Translation gives CASSYRGGTEAFF.

The rearrangement uses TRBV6-2 or TRBV6-3 and TRBJ2-1; 10 bases line up with TRBD2. The CDR3 runs to 15 residues. J lost 4 bases, V lost 4 bases, and 4 bases had no gene match. The germline V gene encodes CDR1 MNHEY and CDR2 SVGEGT. The CDR3 here is CASSFSSGGYNEQFF. The CDR3 bases are TGTGCCAGCAGTTTCTCTAGCGGGGGATACAATGAGCAGTTCTTC.

The V call is TRBV27, the J call TRBJ1-1; 9 nucleotides line up with TRBD1. There are 18 residues in the CDR3. V lost 5 bases, J lost 0 bases, and 13 bases stayed unmatched. Germline V gene sequence: CDR1 MNHEY, CDR2 SMNVEV (reference sequence). For the CDR3, the DNA is TGTGCCAGCAGTCCGGCCGGGACAGGGCGAGGAATGAACACTGAAGCTTTCTTT. It yields the protein CASSPAGTGRGMNTEAFF.

In this sample, this clone turned up a few times. The chain has TRBV2 and TRBJ1-2; the D is unclear. Per the germline V gene, CDR1 is SNHLY and CDR2 is FYNNEI. V was cut by 4 bases and J by 8 bases, with 23 bases left in between. This CDR3 comprises 16 residues. The CDR3 here is CASSVGLRSLREGYTF. CDR3 in DNA: TGTGCCAGCAGTGTAGGTCTTAGAAGCTTGAGGGAAGGCTACACCTTC.

This chain connects TRBV10-3 to TRBJ2-1; TRBD1 agrees at 7 bases. Trimming took 6 bases from V and 2 from J; bases not matched to a gene: 7. Germline values: CDR1 ENHRY, CDR2 SYGVKD. CDR3 length: 15 residues. The CDR3 loop reads CAIRDEGATYNEQFF. As DNA, the CDR3 is TGTGCCATCAGGGACGAGGGGGCGACCTACAATGAGCAGTTCTTC.

This sequence joins TRBV18 and TRBJ2-1; TRBD1 matches 10 bases. Looked up from germline, CDR1 is KGHSH and CDR2 is LQKENI. V shed 6 bases and J 6 bases; nucleotides not matched to a gene: 8. The CDR3 sequence is 15 residues long. CDR3 bases: TGTGCCAGCTCTCAAGGAGGGACAGGGGTCAATGAGCAGTTCTTC. Translated, it gives CASSQGGTGVNEQFF.

The genes are TRBV5-1 and TRBJ2-7, with D tentatively TRBD1 (6 bases). Germline CDR1 SGHRS, CDR2 YFSETQ. V dropped 5 bases and J dropped 3 bases, with 18 bases sitting between them. The CDR3 totals 15 residues. The CDR3: CASRATGTLDYEQYF. CDR3 nucleotides: TGCGCCAGCAGAGCGACCGGGACACTCGACTACGAGCAGTACTTC.

The J gene is TRBJ2-4, the V gene TRBV7-9; 14 nucleotides match TRBD2. V lost 5 bases, J lost 0 bases, and 6 bases stayed unmatched. This CDR3 is 18 amino acids long. Germline-derived CDR1 and CDR2 are SEHNR and FQNEAQ (reference sequence). The CDR3 coding sequence is TGTGCCAGCAGCCCCCGACTAGCGGGGGGGGTAGCCAAAAACATTCAGTACTTC. Translated: CASSPRLAGGVAKNIQYF. The variable domain in full, completed from reference TRBV7-9 and TRBJ2-4, reads DTGVSQNPRHKITKRGQNVTFRCDPISEHNRLYWYRQTLGQGPEFLTYFQNEAQLEKSRLLSDRFSAERPKGSFSTLEIQRTEQGDSAMYLCASSPRLAGGVAKNIQYFGAGTRLSVL.

In DNA, the CDR3 is TGTGCCAGCTCACGAGACTCGGATACGCAGTATTTT. It encodes CASSRDSDTQYF. The chain employs TRBV18 and TRBJ2-3; D is unclear. The CDR3 has 12 amino acids. The germline CDR1 and CDR2 sequences are KGHSH and LQKENI. The V end was cut by 4 bases, the J end by 6 bases, with 8 bases between.